The clone carrying this T cell receptor beta chain was seen a single time. Original handling: Researchers report that nucleated cell counts were estimated from reference gene primer amplification. Data came from immunoSEQ multiplex PCR; TCRdb stores just in-frame clones and leaves some out. The DNA gave D and trimming, while V, J and clone size come from that table. In the table there are roughly 59,000 clones, approximately 82% of which are singletons. The data are from a study of blood T cell repertoires in COVID-19. About the research overall: The origin of the acute and convalescent COVID-19 samples was the United States, Italy and Spain. In each case, the material was cDNA or gDNA derived from T cells, B-cell-depleted T cells, or PBMCs.

V was trimmed by 6 bases and J by 7 bases, leaving 13 bases between them. This CDR3 is built from 12 residues. Germline CDR1 reads MNHNY; CDR2 reads SVGAGI (reference sequence). The source is a man older than 75 with acute or convalescent COVID-19. The sample consisted of peripheral blood. The rearrangement links TRBV6-6 to TRBJ2-7; D is possibly TRBD1 (5 bases). The CDR3 bases are TGTGCCAGCAGCCCGACAGCCCTGGAGCAGTACTTC. Translation gives CASSPTALEQYF.